A selection of T cell receptor beta chains follows, all from one sample in a study of Ad26.COV2.S vaccination and SARS-CoV-2 variants. TCRdb's table, derived via immunoSEQ multiplex PCR, lists solely in-frame clones and lacks some. The table lists roughly 350,000 clones, 70% to 90% of them singletons. The sample was peripheral blood, taken in a trial of Ad26.COV2.S vaccine versus placebo. The source is a person aged 18-60 years who received the Ad26.COV2.S COVID-19 vaccine or a placebo. Both conserved end residues are part of each CDR3. Each record gives: clone size, J gene, V gene, D gene, CDR3 DNA, CDR3 protein. The D gene is left open where the match is weak. Rows give clone size only sometimes, using once, few, many, or a class for an expanded clone.

clone_size: -; j_call: TRBJ2-7; v_call: TRBV6-2/TRBV6-3; d_call: -; cdr3_nt: TGTGCCAGCAGTTACCCCAGGGGCGAGCAGTACTTC; cdr3_aa: CASSYPRGEQYF
clone_size: once; j_call: TRBJ1-5; v_call: TRBV6-2/TRBV6-3; d_call: -; cdr3_nt: TGTGCCAGCAGTTACATGACAGGTTATAGCAATCAGCCCCAGCATTTT; cdr3_aa: CASSYMTGYSNQPQHF
clone_size: -; j_call: TRBJ1-3; v_call: TRBV7-3; d_call: -; cdr3_nt: TGTGCCAGCAGCGCGGAACCTGGAAACACCATATATTTT; cdr3_aa: CASSAEPGNTIYF
clone_size: -; j_call: TRBJ1-5; v_call: TRBV28; d_call: -; cdr3_nt: TGTGCCAGCCTTTTAGGGGGGGCCGGCAATCAGCCCCAGCATTTT; cdr3_aa: CASLLGGAGNQPQHF
clone_size: -; j_call: TRBJ2-1; v_call: TRBV7-9; d_call: TRBD2; cdr3_nt: TGTGCCAGCAGCTTAGGTGGTCTTAGCGGGGGCCCACAAAATAATGAGCAGTTCTTC; cdr3_aa: CASSLGGLSGGPQNNEQFF
clone_size: once; j_call: TRBJ1-1; v_call: TRBV12-3/TRBV12-4; d_call: -; cdr3_nt: TGTGCCAGCAGTTTAGCGTGGGGAACTGAAACTTTCTTT; cdr3_aa: CASSLAWGTETFF
clone_size: -; j_call: TRBJ2-2; v_call: TRBV2; d_call: TRBD2; cdr3_nt: TGTGCCAGCAGTGAAGTAAGTCTAGCGGGAGGAGACACCGGGGAGCTGTTTTTT; cdr3_aa: CASSEVSLAGGDTGELFF
clone_size: -; j_call: TRBJ1-1; v_call: TRBV30; d_call: -; cdr3_nt: TGTGCCTGGAGTGTTCGGTGGACCGGGATGAACACTGAAGCTTTCTTT; cdr3_aa: CAWSVRWTGMNTEAFF
clone_size: -; j_call: TRBJ2-1; v_call: TRBV1; d_call: -; cdr3_nt: TGCACCAGCAGCCAACCTAAGGGGGCAGCCTACAATGAGCAGTTCTTC; cdr3_aa: CTSSQPKGAAYNEQFF
clone_size: -; j_call: TRBJ2-4; v_call: TRBV2; d_call: -; cdr3_nt: TGTGCCAGCAGTGAAGCAGGGTGGGATGCCAAAAACATTCAGTACTTC; cdr3_aa: CASSEAGWDAKNIQYF
clone_size: -; j_call: TRBJ1-2; v_call: TRBV5-1; d_call: TRBD1; cdr3_nt: TGCGCCAGCAGCCCCCAGACAGGGCCTAACTATGGCTACACCTTC; cdr3_aa: CASSPQTGPNYGYTF